Listed below are T cell receptor beta chains from one sample, sequenced in a study of T cell repertoires in cytomegalovirus infection. MiXCR was run by TCRdb on the reads, yielding one entry per CDR3 protein. Of around 250,000 distinct CDR3 sequences listed, 15% to 20% are singletons. The specimen sequenced was CD8+ T cells from PBMCs. Receptor source: a human donor in good health (CMV status not recorded). Some clones in this sample may be carry-over from other donors' samples. CDR3s include the opening cysteine and the closing phenylalanine or tryptophan. D genes are given only for firm matches. Rows may omit the clone size; those that give it use once, few, many or a size class.

>TRBV6-2/TRBV6-3|.|TRBJ1-1|.
TGTGCCAGCAGCCCACCAAGGGGCGGTTGGTACACTGAAGCTTTCTTT
CASSPPRGGWYTEAFF
>TRBV20-1|.|TRBJ1-1|.
TGCAGTGCTAGAGAATTTAGGGGTACCACTGAAGCTTTCTTT
CSAREFRGTTEAFF
>TRBV20-1|TRBD1|TRBJ2-1|few
TGCAGTGCTAGAGAGTACCGGGACAGCTACAATGAGCAGTTCTTT
CSAREYRDSYNEQFF
>TRBV7-2|.|TRBJ1-3|many
TGTGCCAGCAGCCCAGGGGTGGGCTCTGGAAACACCATATATTTT
CASSPGVGSGNTIYF
>TRBV15|.|TRBJ1-1|.
TGTGCCACCAGCACCGACACTAACACTGAAGCTTTCTTT
CATSTDTNTEAFF
>TRBV5-6|.|TRBJ2-7|.
TGTGCCAGCAGCTTATCGCTTATATCATACGAGCAGTACTTC
CASSLSLISYEQYF
>TRBV6-8|.|TRBJ2-6|.
TGTGCCAGCACCCCTCTGAAGGGTCGGGCCAACGTCCTGACTTTC
CASTPLKGRANVLTF
>TRBV27|TRBD1|TRBJ1-2|.
TGTGCCAGCAGTATCTTAGGGGGCGAAGGCTACACCTTC
CASSILGGEGYTF
>TRBV7-2|.|TRBJ1-1|few
TGTGCCAGCAGCTTACCCTTGGCGGAGACTGAAGCTTTCTTT
CASSLPLAETEAFF
>TRBV6-2/TRBV6-3|TRBD2|TRBJ2-7|.
TGTGCCAGCAGTCCAGCGGGGGGGTATTCCTACGAGCAGTACTTC
CASSPAGGYSYEQYF
>TRBV6-2/TRBV6-3|TRBD1|TRBJ1-1|few
TGTGCCAGCACGGGACAGTGGAACACTGAAGCTTTCTTT
CASTGQWNTEAFF
>TRBV7-3|TRBD2|TRBJ2-3|few
TGTGCCAGCAGAACCGACACAGCGGGACTCACAGATACGCAGTATTTT
CASRTDTAGLTDTQYF
>TRBV5-6|.|TRBJ1-4|few
TGTGCCAGCAGCCGCCGGGACGGAAGTAATGAAAAACTGTTTTTT
CASSRRDGSNEKLFF
>TRBV19|.|TRBJ1-5|few
TGTGCCAGTAGGACCGGAGGACATTACCTCAATCAGCCCCAGCATTTT
CASRTGGHYLNQPQHF
>TRBV7-9|.|TRBJ2-7|many
TGTGCCAGCAGCCCGGGACTGACCAGCTCCTACGAGCAGTACTTC
CASSPGLTSSYEQYF
>TRBV5-1|.|TRBJ2-7|once
TGCGCCAGCAGCTTGGAGCAGGGAATGCCGACCTACGAGCAGTACTTC
CASSLEQGMPTYEQYF
>TRBV7-6|.|TRBJ2-7|few
TGTGCCAGCAGCTTAGCTGATGCCAGTACCTACGAGCAGTACTTC
CASSLADASTYEQYF
>TRBV4-1|.|TRBJ1-2|.
TGCGCCAGCAGCCAAGAAGGCACCTTCTATGGCTACACCTTC
CASSQEGTFYGYTF
>TRBV28|.|TRBJ1-5|.
TGTGCCAGCAGTTTACGACAGAACAATCAGCCCCAGCATTTT
CASSLRQNNQPQHF
>TRBV28|TRBD1|TRBJ1-4|.
TGTGCCAGCAGTTCCCGGGACAGGGGAGTCCCTAGTGAAAAACTGTTTTTT
CASSSRDRGVPSEKLFF
>TRBV2|.|TRBJ2-3|few
TGTGCCAGCTTCTGGGTTACAAGGGCTTACACAGATACGCAGTATTTT
CASFWVTRAYTDTQYF
>TRBV2|TRBD1|TRBJ2-6|.
TGTGCCAGCAGTGAGGGGGGACAGGGGGCGTATACTGGGGCCAACGTCCTGACTTTC
CASSEGGQGAYTGANVLTF
>TRBV10-3|.|TRBJ2-7|many
TGTGCCATCAGTGGTAACAGGGAAGTAGCCCCAAGTGACGAGCAGTACTTC
CAISGNREVAPSDEQYF
>TRBV5-5|.|TRBJ1-2|many
TGTGCCAGCAGCTTGGAAGTGGGGACTGACTTCTATTATGGCTACACCTTC
CASSLEVGTDFYYGYTF
>TRBV20-1|TRBD1|TRBJ1-2|.
TGCAGTGCTAGAGATAACCTGGTCGGCAGGGGGCCGTTTAACTATGGCTACACCTTC
CSARDNLVGRGPFNYGYTF
>TRBV11-2|TRBD1|TRBJ2-1|.
TGTGCCAGCAGCGACTACTACTCCGGGACAGGGTACAATGAGCAGTTCTTC
CASSDYYSGTGYNEQFF
>TRBV27|TRBD2|TRBJ2-5|few
TGTGCCAGCACCCCCCTGCGGGGGAGAACAGAGACCCAGTACTTC
CASTPLRGRTETQYF
>TRBV7-8|.|TRBJ1-6|many
TGTGCCAGCAGCTTAGCACCCGGGGGCCGTAATTCACCCCTCCACTTT
CASSLAPGGRNSPLHF
>TRBV7-9|TRBD2|TRBJ2-5|few
TGTGCCAGCAGCGCAATGCCTGGGACTACGCCCGATAAGACCCAGTACTTC
CASSAMPGTTPDKTQYF
>TRBV5-8|.|TRBJ2-7|few
TGTGCCAGCGCCAGCTACGAGCAGTACTTC
CASASYEQYF
>TRBV20-1|TRBD1|TRBJ1-4|many
TGCAGTGCTTCAGGGGGTTCAACTAATGAAAAACTGTTTTTT
CSASGGSTNEKLFF